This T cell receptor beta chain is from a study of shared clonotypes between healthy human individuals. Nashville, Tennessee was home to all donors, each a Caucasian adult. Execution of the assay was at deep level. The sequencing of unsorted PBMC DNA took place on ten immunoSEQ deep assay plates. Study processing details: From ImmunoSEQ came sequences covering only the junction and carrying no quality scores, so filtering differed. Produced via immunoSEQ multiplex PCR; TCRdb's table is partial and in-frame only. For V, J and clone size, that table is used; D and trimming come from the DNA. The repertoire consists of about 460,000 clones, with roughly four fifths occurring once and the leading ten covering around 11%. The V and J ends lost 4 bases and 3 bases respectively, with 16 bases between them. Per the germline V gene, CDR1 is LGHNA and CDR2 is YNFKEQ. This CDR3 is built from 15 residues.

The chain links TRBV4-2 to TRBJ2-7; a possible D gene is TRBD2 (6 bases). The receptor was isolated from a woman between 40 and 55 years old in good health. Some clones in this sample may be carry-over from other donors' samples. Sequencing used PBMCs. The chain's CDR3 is CASSLGVSGYYEQYF. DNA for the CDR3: TGTGCCAGCAGCCTCGGTGTTAGCGGCTACTACGAGCAGTACTTC.